The sequence of this T cell receptor beta chain was determined in a study of cytomegalovirus exposure and HLA in healthy donors. Study-level information: Early release data held around 82 million unique TCRs from HLA-typed donors. Study-level findings and limits: Later analysis found that TCR beta chains associated with HLA were more clonally expanded than other, equally common chains. Within a later analysis, the majority of CMV-associated TCR beta chains appeared HLA-restricted.

This clone appeared a few times. Its antigen is currently unknown. The CDR3 is made up of 14 amino acids. V lost 8 bases and J 0 bases, leaving 10 bases between the germline ends. In germline, CDR1 is MGHRA, CDR2 YSYEKL. This PCR relied on a set of 60 Vbeta primers and 13 Jbeta primers. Produced via immunoSEQ multiplex PCR; TCRdb's table is partial and in-frame only. The sample holds about 150,000 clones, roughly 66% seen once. The clonotype comes from a woman aged 18-29 years in good health and CMV-seronegative. The rearrangement joins TRBV4-1 to TRBJ2-2, with D possibly being TRBD1 (5 bases). Sequenced: PBMCs. This CDR3 is CASLTAANTGELFF. The CDR3 DNA follows: TGCGCCAGCCTGACAGCCGCGAACACCGGGGAGCTGTTTTTT.